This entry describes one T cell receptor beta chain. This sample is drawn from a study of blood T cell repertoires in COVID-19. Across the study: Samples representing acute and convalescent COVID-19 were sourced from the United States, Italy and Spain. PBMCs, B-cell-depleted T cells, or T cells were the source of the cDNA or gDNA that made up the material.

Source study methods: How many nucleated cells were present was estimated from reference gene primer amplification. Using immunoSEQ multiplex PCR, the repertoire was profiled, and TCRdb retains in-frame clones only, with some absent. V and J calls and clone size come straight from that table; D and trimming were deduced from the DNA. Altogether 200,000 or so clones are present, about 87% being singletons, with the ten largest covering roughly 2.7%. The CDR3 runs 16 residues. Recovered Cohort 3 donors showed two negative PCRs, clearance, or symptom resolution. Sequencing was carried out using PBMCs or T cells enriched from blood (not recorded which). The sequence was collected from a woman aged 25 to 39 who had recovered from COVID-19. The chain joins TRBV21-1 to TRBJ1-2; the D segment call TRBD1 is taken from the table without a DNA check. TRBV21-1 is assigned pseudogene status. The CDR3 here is CASSTYDRDRDGGYTF. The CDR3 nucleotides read TGTGCCAGCAGCACCTACGACCGGGACAGGGATGGGGGCTACACCTTC.